This T cell receptor (beta chain) was captured by sequencing in a study of breast tumors, draining lymph nodes, adjacent tissues. Study results and caveats: Tumor TCR diversity was below lymph nodes but above nontumor tissue. Findings are consistent with lymph node origin and intratumoral expansion of most tumor T cells. Tumor T cell lymph node origin was a supported hypothesis, not proven.

In the case of this clonotype: The antigen remains undetermined.

The CDR3 is 12 amino acids. The germline V gene encodes CDR1 SQVTM and CDR2 ANQGSEA. The V gene lost 4 bases and the J gene lost 11 bases, with 15 bases spanning the gap. MiXCR, run by TCRdb on the multiplex PCR reads, gives a single entry per CDR3 protein. Here the sample spans tens of thousands of distinct CDR3 sequences, around 45% being singletons. This sequence joins TRBV29-1 and TRBJ1-5; tentatively, D is TRBD1 (5 bases). This TCR was sampled from a female donor with breast cancer. Some clones in this sample may be carry-over from other donors' samples. What was sequenced was breast tumor tissue. CDR3 nucleotides: TGCAGCGTTGTAACAGGTCCCAATACCCAGCATTTT. Translation: CSVVTGPNTQHF.